This T cell receptor beta chain was sequenced during a study of cytomegalovirus exposure and HLA in healthy donors. The protocol was immunoSEQ multiplex PCR, while the TCRdb copy is restricted to in-frame clones and leaves out a portion. This sample has about 100,000 clones; 85% to 95% occur once, and the top ten carry 0.85% to 0.95%. Overall study findings and caveats: The authors enumerated around 150 TCR beta chains as linked to cytomegalovirus. In a later analysis, first-cohort TCR clusters were found to tend to co-occur in the approximately 120 validation repertoires.

The donors were in the roughly 120-subject validation cohort; that cohort was separate from the roughly 730-subject first cohort. Comments on this clone: Its target is not known.

The clonotype originates from a woman under 30 in good health and CMV-seronegative. The sequenced material came from PBMCs.

CDR3: CASSFEGLAGITDTQYF. For the CDR3, the DNA is TGCGCCAGCAGCTTCGAAGGACTAGCGGGGATCACAGATACGCAGTATTTT. This chain joins TRBV5-1 and TRBJ2-3, with TRBD2 identical over 12 bases. The V gene end was trimmed by 2 bases and the J gene end by 2 bases; junction bases not matched to a gene: 6. CDR3 length: 17 residues. Germline lookup yields CDR1 SGHRS and CDR2 YFSETQ.